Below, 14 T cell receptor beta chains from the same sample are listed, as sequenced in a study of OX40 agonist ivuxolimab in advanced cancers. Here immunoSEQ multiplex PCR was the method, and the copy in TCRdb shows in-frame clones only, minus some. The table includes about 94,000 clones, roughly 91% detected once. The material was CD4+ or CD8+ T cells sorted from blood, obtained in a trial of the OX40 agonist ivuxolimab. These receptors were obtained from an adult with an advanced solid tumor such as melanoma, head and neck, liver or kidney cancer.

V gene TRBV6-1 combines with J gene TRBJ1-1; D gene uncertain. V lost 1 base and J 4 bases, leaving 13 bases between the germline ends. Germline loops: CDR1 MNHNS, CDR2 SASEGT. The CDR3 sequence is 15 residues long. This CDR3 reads CASSEVIPRTTEAFF. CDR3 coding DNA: TGTGCCAGCAGTGAAGTCATCCCGAGAACCACTGAAGCTTTCTTT.

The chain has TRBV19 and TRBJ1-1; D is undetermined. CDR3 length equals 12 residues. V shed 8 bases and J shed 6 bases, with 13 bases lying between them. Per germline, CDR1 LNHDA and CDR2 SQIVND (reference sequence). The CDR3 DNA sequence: TGTGCCAGTGGCGCCGGAGGCCCTGAAGCTTTCTTT. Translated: CASGAGGPEAFF.

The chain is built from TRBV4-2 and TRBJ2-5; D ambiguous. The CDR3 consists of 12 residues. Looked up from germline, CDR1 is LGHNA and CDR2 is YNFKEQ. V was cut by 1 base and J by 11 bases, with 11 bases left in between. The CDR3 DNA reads TGTGCCAGCAGCCAAGTAGGCCAGGCTCAGTACTTC. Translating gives CASSQVGQAQYF.

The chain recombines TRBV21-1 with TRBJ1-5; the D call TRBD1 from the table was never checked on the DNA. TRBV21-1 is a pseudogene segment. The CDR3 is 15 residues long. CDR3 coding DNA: TGTGCCAGCCTTCCCGAGGGGGTTGGCAATCAGCCCCAGCATTTT. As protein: CASLPEGVGNQPQHF.

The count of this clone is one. The CDR3 protein is CASRDRDRGLRNIQYF. The CDR3 DNA reads TGTGCCAGCAGAGACAGGGACAGGGGGTTAAGGAACATTCAGTACTTC. This rearrangement joins TRBV6-6 to TRBJ2-4, with 11 bases matching TRBD1. The V gene's germline CDR1 is MNHNY and CDR2 SVGAGI (reference sequence). This CDR3 region has 16 residues. V dropped 6 bases and J dropped 7; count of bases not matched to a gene: 11.

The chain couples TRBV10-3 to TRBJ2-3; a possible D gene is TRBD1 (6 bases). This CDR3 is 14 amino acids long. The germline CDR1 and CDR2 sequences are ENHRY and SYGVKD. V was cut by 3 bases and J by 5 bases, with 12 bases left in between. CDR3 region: CAISEQKGGDTQYF. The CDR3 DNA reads TGTGCCATCAGTGAACAGAAAGGGGGAGATACGCAGTATTTT.

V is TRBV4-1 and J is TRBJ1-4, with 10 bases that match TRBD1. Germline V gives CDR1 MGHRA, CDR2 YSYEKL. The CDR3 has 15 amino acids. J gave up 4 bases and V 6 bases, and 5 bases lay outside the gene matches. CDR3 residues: CASSIGDRGNEKLFF. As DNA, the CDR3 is TGCGCCAGCAGTATAGGGGACAGGGGTAATGAAAAACTGTTTTTT.

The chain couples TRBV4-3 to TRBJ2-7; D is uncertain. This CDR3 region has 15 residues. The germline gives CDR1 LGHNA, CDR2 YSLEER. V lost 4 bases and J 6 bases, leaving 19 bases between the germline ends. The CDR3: CASSLQSGYPSEQYF. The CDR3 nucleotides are TGCGCCAGCAGCCTTCAGTCAGGATACCCTAGCGAGCAGTACTTC.

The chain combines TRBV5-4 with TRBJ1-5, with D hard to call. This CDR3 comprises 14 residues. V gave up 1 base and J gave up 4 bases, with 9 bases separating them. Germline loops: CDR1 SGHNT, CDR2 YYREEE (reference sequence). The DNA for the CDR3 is TGTGCCAGCAGCTTGTTCGGGGTAAATCAGCCCCAGCATTTT. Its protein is CASSLFGVNQPQHF.

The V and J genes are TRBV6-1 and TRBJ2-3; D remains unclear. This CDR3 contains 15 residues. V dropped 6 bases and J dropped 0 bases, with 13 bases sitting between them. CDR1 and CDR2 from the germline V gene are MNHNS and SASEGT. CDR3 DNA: TGTGCCAGCAGGAGAGACGGAGTCAGCACAGATACGCAGTATTTT. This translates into CASRRDGVSTDTQYF.

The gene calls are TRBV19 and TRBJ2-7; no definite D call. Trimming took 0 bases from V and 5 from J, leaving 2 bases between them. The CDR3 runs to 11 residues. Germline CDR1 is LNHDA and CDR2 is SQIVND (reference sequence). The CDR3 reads CASSIDDEQYF. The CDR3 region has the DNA TGTGCCAGTAGTATAGACGACGAGCAGTACTTC.

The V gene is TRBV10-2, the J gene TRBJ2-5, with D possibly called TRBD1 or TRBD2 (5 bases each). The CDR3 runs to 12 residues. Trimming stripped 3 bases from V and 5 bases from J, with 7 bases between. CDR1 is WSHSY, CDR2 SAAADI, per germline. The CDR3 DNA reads TGCGCCAGCAGTGACGAGGGGGAGACCCAGTACTTC. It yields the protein CASSDEGETQYF.

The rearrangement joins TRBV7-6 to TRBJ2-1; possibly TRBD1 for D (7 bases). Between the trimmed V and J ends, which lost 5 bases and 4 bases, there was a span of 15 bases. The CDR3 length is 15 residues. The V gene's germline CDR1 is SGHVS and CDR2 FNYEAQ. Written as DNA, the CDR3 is TGTGCCAGCAGCGGCCGGGACAGCGGGTACAATGAGCAGTTCTTC. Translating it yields CASSGRDSGYNEQFF.

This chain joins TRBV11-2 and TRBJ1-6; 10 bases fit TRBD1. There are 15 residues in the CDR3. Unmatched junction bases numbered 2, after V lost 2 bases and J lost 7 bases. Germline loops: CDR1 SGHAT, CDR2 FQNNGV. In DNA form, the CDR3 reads TGTGCCAGCAGCTTATCGACAGGGGGCAATTCACCCCTCCACTTT. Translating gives CASSLSTGGNSPLHF. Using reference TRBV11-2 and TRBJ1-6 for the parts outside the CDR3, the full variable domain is EAGVAQSPRYKIIEKRQSVAFWCNPISGHATLYWYQQILGQGPKLLIQFQNNGVVDDSQLPKDRFSAERLKGVDSTLKIQPAKLEDSAVYLCASSLSTGGNSPLHFGNGTRLTVT.